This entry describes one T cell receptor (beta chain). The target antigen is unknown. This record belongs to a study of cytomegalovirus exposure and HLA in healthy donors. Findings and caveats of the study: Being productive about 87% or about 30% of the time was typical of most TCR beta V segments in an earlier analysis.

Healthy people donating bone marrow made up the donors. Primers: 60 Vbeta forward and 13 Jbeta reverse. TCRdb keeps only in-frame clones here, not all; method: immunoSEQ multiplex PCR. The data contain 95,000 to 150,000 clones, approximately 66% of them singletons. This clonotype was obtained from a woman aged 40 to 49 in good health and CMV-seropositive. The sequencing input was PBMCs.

DNA for the CDR3: TGTGCCAGCAGCTTAAAATGGGGCCTTGAAGCCTACAATGAGCAGTTCTTC. Its protein is CASSLKWGLEAYNEQFF. The chain couples TRBV7-8 to TRBJ2-1; a possible D gene is TRBD1 (5 bases). The germline V and J ends were trimmed by 2 bases and 2 bases, with 16 bases remaining between them. Germline assignment: CDR1 SGHVS and CDR2 FQNEAQ. CDR3 length: 17 residues.